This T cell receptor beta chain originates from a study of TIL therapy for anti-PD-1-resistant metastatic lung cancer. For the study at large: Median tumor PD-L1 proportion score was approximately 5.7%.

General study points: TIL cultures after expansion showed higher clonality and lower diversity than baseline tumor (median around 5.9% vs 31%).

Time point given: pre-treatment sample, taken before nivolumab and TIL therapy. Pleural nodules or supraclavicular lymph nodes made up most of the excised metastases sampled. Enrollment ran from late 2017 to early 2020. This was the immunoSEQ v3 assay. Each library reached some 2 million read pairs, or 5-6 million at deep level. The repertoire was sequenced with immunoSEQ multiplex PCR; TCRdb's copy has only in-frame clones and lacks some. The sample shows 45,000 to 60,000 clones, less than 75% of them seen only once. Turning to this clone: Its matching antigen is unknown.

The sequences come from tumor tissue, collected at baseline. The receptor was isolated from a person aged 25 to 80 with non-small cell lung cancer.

The CDR3 nucleotides are TGCGCCAGCAGTGAGTCCCGGAACGGGATGACTGAAGCTTTCTTT. Translated: CASSESRNGMTEAFF. The genes are TRBV10-1 and TRBJ1-1; D is ambiguous. Germline CDR1 reads WNHNN; CDR2 reads SYGVQD (reference sequence). Trimming removed 0 bases from V and 5 bases from J, with 13 bases in between. The CDR3 loop spans 15 amino acids.